The rows below give T cell receptor beta chains drawn from one sample of a study of shared clonotypes between healthy human individuals. Profiling relied on immunoSEQ multiplex PCR, and the TCRdb table lists in-frame clones only, not all of them. The table lists over 2,000,000 clones, 85% to 95% of them singletons. Specimen: naive CD8+ T cells from PBMCs. Receptor source: a man between 18 and 29 years old in good health. Some clones in this sample may be carry-over from other donors' samples. Both conserved end residues are part of each CDR3. A D gene is named only where the DNA matches it firmly. Clone size appears in some rows only: once, few, many, or a class for an expanded clone.

V: TRBV9; J: TRBJ1-1; size: NA; D: NA; DNA: TGTGCCAGCAGCGGACCCCGCTCGAACACTGAAGCTTTCTTT; CDR3: CASSGPRSNTEAFF
V: TRBV29-1; J: TRBJ1-2; size: NA; D: NA; DNA: TGCAGCGCCCGTTTGGGGGACGACTATGGCTACACCTTC; CDR3: CSARLGDDYGYTF
V: TRBV5-1; J: TRBJ2-3; size: NA; D: NA; DNA: TGCGCCAGCAGCTTGAATCCCATAGCGGCAGCCACAGATACGCAGTATTTT; CDR3: CASSLNPIAAATDTQYF
V: TRBV6-6; J: TRBJ1-1; size: NA; D: NA; DNA: TGTGCCAGCCGTTGGGTTAGGAACACTGAAGCTTTCTTT; CDR3: CASRWVRNTEAFF
V: TRBV28; J: TRBJ1-5; size: NA; D: NA; DNA: TGTGCCAGCAGTTTATGGGGAGATGGTCGGAGCAATCAGCCCCAGCATTTT; CDR3: CASSLWGDGRSNQPQHF
V: TRBV9; J: TRBJ2-5; size: NA; D: NA; DNA: TGTGCCAGCAGCTCCAGGACCGAGTACCAAGAGACCCAGTACTTC; CDR3: CASSSRTEYQETQYF
V: TRBV28; J: TRBJ2-1; size: NA; D: NA; DNA: TGTGCCAGCAGTTTTATCGAGAACAATGAGCAGTTCTTC; CDR3: CASSFIENNEQFF
V: TRBV6-5; J: TRBJ2-1; size: once; D: TRBD1; DNA: TGTGCCAGCAGCTGGACAGGGTTGTCGAACAATGAGCAGTTCTTC; CDR3: CASSWTGLSNNEQFF
V: TRBV4-3; J: TRBJ2-3; size: NA; D: NA; DNA: TGCGCCAGCAGCCAAGATCAGGGTGTCCGGGATACGCAGTATTTT; CDR3: CASSQDQGVRDTQYF
V: TRBV4-1; J: TRBJ2-7; size: NA; D: NA; DNA: TGCGCCAGCAGCTTCGGACACGGAGCCTACGAGCAGTACTTC; CDR3: CASSFGHGAYEQYF
V: TRBV27; J: TRBJ2-1; size: NA; D: TRBD1; DNA: TGTGCCAGCAGGAAGACAGGGGTCGATGAGCAGTTCTTC; CDR3: CASRKTGVDEQFF
V: TRBV5-1; J: TRBJ2-7; size: NA; D: TRBD2; DNA: TGCGCCAGCAGCTTGTATACTAGCGGGAGGGATATGCCCTACGAGCAGTACTTC; CDR3: CASSLYTSGRDMPYEQYF
V: TRBV7-9; J: TRBJ2-3; size: NA; D: NA; DNA: TGTGCCACCGTAGGAGGGGCCCCCACAGATACGCAGTATTTT; CDR3: CATVGGAPTDTQYF
V: TRBV4-1; J: TRBJ2-1; size: NA; D: NA; DNA: TGCGCCAGCAGCCAAGAGATCATGTACAATGAGCAGTTCTTC; CDR3: CASSQEIMYNEQFF
V: TRBV2; J: TRBJ2-7; size: NA; D: TRBD1; DNA: TGTGCCGGTGGGACAGGGGGTTCGTACGAGCAGTACTTC; CDR3: CAGGTGGSYEQYF
V: TRBV19; J: TRBJ1-1; size: NA; D: NA; DNA: TGTGCCAGTAGTATAGGGTATGAAGCTTTCTTT; CDR3: CASSIGYEAFF
V: TRBV27; J: TRBJ1-2; size: NA; D: NA; DNA: TGTGCCAGCAGCTTTTCCGGGGAAGTTGGCTACACCTTC; CDR3: CASSFSGEVGYTF
V: TRBV2; J: TRBJ2-7; size: NA; D: NA; DNA: TGTGCCAGCAGTGAAGCGCTTATGGGTACCACCTACGAGCAGTACTTC; CDR3: CASSEALMGTTYEQYF
V: TRBV10-3; J: TRBJ2-7; size: NA; D: NA; DNA: TGTGCCATCACCGACCCCGTAGGACCGGTCTCCTACGAGCAGTACTTC; CDR3: CAITDPVGPVSYEQYF
V: TRBV5-1; J: TRBJ1-1; size: NA; D: NA; DNA: TGCGCCAGCAGCTTGGCTATACAGGGAAGACACACTGAAGCTTTCTTT; CDR3: CASSLAIQGRHTEAFF
V: TRBV9; J: TRBJ2-5; size: NA; D: NA; DNA: TGTGCCAGCAGCGTAGACGGCCCTGCAGGGGAGACCCAGTACTTC; CDR3: CASSVDGPAGETQYF
V: TRBV27; J: TRBJ1-5; size: NA; D: TRBD1; DNA: TGTGCCAGCAGGGTCTCAGGGGGCGTTCAGCCCCAGCATTTT; CDR3: CASRVSGGVQPQHF
V: TRBV5-6; J: TRBJ1-6; size: NA; D: NA; DNA: TGTGCCAGCAGCTTTCAGGGAACAGGTTCACCCCTCCACTTT; CDR3: CASSFQGTGSPLHF
V: TRBV4-1; J: TRBJ2-1; size: NA; D: TRBD2; DNA: TGCGCCAGCAGCCAAGATCGGGTCGCGGCGGGAGGACCCTACAATGAGCAGTTCTTC; CDR3: CASSQDRVAAGGPYNEQFF
V: TRBV27; J: TRBJ2-5; size: NA; D: TRBD1; DNA: TGTGCCAGCAGTTTGCAGGGGGCGGGGGAGACCCAGTACTTC; CDR3: CASSLQGAGETQYF
V: TRBV5-6; J: TRBJ2-2; size: NA; D: NA; DNA: TGTGCCAGCAGCCCACACCTAACGATGGGTGGCACCGGGGAGCTGTTTTTT; CDR3: CASSPHLTMGGTGELFF
V: TRBV5-6; J: TRBJ2-1; size: NA; D: NA; DNA: TGTGCCAGCAGCCCGCAGCCCCGTACTGGCAATGAGCAGTTCTTC; CDR3: CASSPQPRTGNEQFF